This T cell receptor (beta chain) derives from a study of T cells in Graves' hyperthyroidism and ophthalmopathy. This CDR3 is 15 amino acids long. CDR1 and CDR2 (germline): KGHDR, SFDVKD. Trimming cost V 1 base and J 6 bases; bases outside gene matches: 5. What was amplified from RNA transcripts were TCR beta CDR3 regions. The HTBI primer set served for first-round RT-PCR of the TCR CDR3. MiXCR was run by TCRdb on the multiplex PCR reads, yielding one entry per CDR3 protein. Of roughly 330,000 distinct CDR3 sequences detected, approximately 16% appear once; the ten largest clones hold 33%. The origin of this receptor is a man aged 30 to 45 with Graves' hyperthyroidism. V and J are TRBV24-1 and TRBJ2-3; 8 nucleotides match TRBD2. Sequenced input: blood. CDR3 nucleotides: TGTGCCACCAGTGATTTAAGGGCGGGGGGTGATACGCAGTATTTT. It translates to CATSDLRAGGDTQYF.